The clone carrying this T cell receptor (beta chain) was counted ten times or more. Its antigen is undetermined. Germline V CDR1 and CDR2: LGHNA, YNFKEQ. CDR3 length: 12 amino acids. The germline V and J ends were trimmed by 2 bases and 7 bases, with 3 bases remaining between them. TCRdb passed the RACE reads through MiXCR, listing each CDR3 protein once. The sample holds 35,000 to 45,000 distinct CDR3 sequences; roughly an eighth are singletons and the top ten take 5.5% to 6.5%. Time point indicated: pre-sensitization, week 0. Treatment defined: therapeutic diphenylcyclopropenone sensitization with weekly scalp DPC. This entry is derived from a study of human T cells and chemical hapten exposure. About the study: Largely, small differences in pooled library volume made per-sample TCR yields vary. Study-wide results and limits: Those TCRs sitting above 1 in 1000 frequency stayed the same with DPC sensitization. Relative to control repertoires, expanded TCRs gave rise to significantly more large CDR3 similarity clusters.

The chain uses TRBV4-2 and TRBJ1-6; D not certain. Sequences were derived from whole blood, sampled in connection with sensitization to the hapten diphenylcyclopropenone (DPC). The TCR sequence derives from a woman between 25 and 40 years old with alopecia areata. Some clones in this sample may be carry-over from other donors' samples. The CDR3 reads CASSQPNSPLHF. The DNA of the CDR3 is TGTGCCAGCAGCCAACCCAATTCACCCCTCCACTTT.